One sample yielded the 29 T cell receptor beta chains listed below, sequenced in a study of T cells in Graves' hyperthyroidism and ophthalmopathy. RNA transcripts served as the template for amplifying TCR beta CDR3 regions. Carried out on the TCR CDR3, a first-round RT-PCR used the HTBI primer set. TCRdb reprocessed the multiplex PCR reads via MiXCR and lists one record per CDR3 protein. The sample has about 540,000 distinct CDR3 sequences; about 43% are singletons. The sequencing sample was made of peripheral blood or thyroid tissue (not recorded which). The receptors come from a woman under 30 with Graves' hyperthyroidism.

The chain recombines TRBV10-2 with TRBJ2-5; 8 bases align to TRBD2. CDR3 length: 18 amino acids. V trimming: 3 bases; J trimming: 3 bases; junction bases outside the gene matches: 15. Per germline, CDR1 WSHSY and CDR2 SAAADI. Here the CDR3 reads CASSEVWRAGDPKETQYF. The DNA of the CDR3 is TGCGCCAGCAGTGAAGTTTGGCGAGCGGGAGACCCCAAAGAGACCCAGTACTTC.

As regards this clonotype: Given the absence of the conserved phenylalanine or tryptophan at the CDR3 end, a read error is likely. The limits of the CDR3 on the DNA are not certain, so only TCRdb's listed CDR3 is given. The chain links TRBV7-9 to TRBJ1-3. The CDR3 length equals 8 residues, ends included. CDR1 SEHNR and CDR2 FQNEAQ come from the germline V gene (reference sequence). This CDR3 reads CASSLEAS.

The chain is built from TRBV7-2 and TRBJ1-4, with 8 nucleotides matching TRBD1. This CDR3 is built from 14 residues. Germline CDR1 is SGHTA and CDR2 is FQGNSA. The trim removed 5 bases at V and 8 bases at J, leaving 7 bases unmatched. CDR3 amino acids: CASSNGTGVEKLFF. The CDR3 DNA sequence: TGTGCCAGCAGCAACGGGACAGGCGTGGAAAAACTGTTTTTT. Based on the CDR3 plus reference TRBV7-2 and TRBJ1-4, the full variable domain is GAGVSQSPSNKVTEKGKDVELRCDPISGHTALYWYRQSLGQGLEFLIYFQGNSAPDKSGLPSDRFSAERTGGSVSTLTIQRTQQEDSAVYLCASSNGTGVEKLFFGSGTQLSVL.

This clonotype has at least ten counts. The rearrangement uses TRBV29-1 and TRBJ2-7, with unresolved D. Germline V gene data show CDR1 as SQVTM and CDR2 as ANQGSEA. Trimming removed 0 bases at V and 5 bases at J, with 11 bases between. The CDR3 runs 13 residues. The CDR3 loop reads CSVEEIGANEQYF. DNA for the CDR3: TGCAGCGTTGAAGAAATCGGCGCAAACGAGCAGTACTTC.

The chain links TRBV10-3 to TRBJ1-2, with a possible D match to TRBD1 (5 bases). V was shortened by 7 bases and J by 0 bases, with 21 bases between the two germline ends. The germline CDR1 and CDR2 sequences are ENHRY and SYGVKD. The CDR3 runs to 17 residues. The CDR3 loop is CAITEGTQTDTNYGYTF. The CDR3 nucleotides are TGTGCCATCACCGAAGGGACCCAGACAGATACTAACTATGGCTACACCTTC.

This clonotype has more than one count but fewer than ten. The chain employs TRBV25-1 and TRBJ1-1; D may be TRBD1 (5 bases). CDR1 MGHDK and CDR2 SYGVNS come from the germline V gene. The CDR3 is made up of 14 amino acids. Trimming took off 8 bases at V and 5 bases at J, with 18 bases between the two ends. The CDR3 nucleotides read TGTGCCAGCGCGGAGGGGTGGGGGAATACTGAAGCTTTCTTT. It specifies CASAEGWGNTEAFF.

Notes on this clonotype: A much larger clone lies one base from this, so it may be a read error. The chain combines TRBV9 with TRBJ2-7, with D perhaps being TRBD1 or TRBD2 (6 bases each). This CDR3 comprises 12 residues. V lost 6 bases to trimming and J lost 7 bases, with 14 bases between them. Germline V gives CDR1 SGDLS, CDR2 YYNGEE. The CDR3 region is CASNEGGREQYF. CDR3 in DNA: TGTGCCAGCAACGAGGGGGGTAGGGAGCAGTACTTC.

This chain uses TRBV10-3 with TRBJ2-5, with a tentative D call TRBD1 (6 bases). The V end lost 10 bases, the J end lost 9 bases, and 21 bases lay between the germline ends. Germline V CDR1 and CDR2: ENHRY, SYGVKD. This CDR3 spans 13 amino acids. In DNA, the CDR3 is TGTGCCACCTACTTCGGGGACAAGGGGCCCCAGTACTTC. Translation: CATYFGDKGPQYF.

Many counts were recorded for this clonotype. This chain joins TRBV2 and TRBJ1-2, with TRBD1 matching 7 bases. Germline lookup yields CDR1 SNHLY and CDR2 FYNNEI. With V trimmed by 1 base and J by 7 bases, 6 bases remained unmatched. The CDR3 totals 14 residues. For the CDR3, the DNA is TGTGCCAGCAGTGAAGAACGAGGGGGCCGTGGCTACACCTTC. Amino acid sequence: CASSEERGGRGYTF.

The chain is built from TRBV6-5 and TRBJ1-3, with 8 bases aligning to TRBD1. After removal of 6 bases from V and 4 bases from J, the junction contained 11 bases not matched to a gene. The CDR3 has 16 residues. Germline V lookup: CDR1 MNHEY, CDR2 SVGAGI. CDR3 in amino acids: CASSYQARGQGNTIYF. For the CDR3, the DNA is TGTGCCAGCAGCTACCAGGCCAGGGGGCAAGGAAACACCATATATTTT.

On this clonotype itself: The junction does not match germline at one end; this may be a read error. The CDR3 bases are TGTGCCAGCAGTTTAGCTTGGGACAGTATCTCCTACGAGCAGTACTTC. Translation: CASSLAWDSISYEQYF. This sequence joins TRBV7-6 and TRBJ2-5; TRBD1 agrees at 7 bases. Judging by the DNA end, TRBJ2-7 fits better; the J call may be wrong. CDR3 size: 16 residues. CDR1 SGHVS and CDR2 FNYEAQ come from the germline V gene.

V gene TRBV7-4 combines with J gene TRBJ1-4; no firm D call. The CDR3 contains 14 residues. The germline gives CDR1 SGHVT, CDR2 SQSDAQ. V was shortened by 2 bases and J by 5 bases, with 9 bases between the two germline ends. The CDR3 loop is CASSLLVGNEKLFF. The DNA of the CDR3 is TGTGCCAGCAGCTTATTGGTGGGCAATGAAAAACTGTTTTTT. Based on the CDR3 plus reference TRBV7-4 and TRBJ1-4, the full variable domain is GAGVSQSPRYKVAKRGRDVALRCDSISGHVTLYWYRQTLGQGSEVLTYSQSDAQRDKSGRPSGRFSAERPERSVSTLKIQRTEQGDSAVYLCASSLLVGNEKLFFGSGTQLSVL.

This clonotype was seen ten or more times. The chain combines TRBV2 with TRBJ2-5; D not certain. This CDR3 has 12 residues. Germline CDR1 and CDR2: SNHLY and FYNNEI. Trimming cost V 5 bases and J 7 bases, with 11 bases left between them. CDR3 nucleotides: TGTGCCAGCAGTTTAATCCCCGCGACCCAGTACTTC. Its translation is CASSLIPATQYF.

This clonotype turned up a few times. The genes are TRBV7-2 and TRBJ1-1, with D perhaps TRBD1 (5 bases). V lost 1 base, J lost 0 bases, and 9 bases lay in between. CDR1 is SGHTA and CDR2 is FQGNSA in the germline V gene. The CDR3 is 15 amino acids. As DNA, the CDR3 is TGTGCCAGCAGCTTAGGGGGGTTGGTGAACACTGAAGCTTTCTTT. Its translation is CASSLGGLVNTEAFF.

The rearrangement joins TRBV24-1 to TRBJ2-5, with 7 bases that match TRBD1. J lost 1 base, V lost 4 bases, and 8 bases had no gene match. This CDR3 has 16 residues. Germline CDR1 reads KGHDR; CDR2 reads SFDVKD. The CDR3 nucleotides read TGTGCCACCAGTGAAGGGACAGTAACCTTCCAAGAGACCCAGTACTTC. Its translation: CATSEGTVTFQETQYF.

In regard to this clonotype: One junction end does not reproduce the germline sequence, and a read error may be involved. The CDR3 region is CASSPGENGYTF. The CDR3 DNA is TGTGCCAGCAGCCCAGGGGAAAATGGCTACACCTTC. The rearrangement joins TRBV15 to TRBJ1-2; TRBD1 might be the D (6 bases). Germline loops: CDR1 LNHNV, CDR2 YYDKDF (reference sequence). The CDR3 is 12 amino acids.

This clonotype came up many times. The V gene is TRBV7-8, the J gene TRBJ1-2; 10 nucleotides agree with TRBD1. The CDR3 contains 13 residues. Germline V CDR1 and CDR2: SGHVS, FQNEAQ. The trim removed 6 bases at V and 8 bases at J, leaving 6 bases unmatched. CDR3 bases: TGTGCCAGCAGTCCCGGGACAGGGGTCGGCTACACCTTC. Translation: CASSPGTGVGYTF.

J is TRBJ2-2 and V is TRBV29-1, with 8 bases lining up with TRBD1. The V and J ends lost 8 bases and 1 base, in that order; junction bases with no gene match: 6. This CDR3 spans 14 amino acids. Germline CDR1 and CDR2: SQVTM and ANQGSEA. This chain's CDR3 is CSHRDRLNTGELFF. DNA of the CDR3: TGCAGCCACCGGGACAGGCTGAACACCGGGGAGCTGTTTTTT.

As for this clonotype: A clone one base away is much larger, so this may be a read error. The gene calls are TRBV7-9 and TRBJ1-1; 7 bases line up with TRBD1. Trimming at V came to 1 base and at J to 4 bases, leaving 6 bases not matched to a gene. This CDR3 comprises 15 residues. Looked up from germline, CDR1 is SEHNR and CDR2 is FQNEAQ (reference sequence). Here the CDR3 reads CASSLVDRESTEAFF. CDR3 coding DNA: TGTGCCAGCAGCTTAGTCGACAGGGAGAGCACTGAAGCTTTCTTT.

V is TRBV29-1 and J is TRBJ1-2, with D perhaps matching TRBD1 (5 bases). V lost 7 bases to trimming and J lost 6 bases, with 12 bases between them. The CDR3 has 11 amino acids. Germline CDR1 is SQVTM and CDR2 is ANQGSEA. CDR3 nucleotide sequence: TGCAGCGCATCGGGACGGCATGGCTACACCTTC. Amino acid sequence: CSASGRHGYTF.

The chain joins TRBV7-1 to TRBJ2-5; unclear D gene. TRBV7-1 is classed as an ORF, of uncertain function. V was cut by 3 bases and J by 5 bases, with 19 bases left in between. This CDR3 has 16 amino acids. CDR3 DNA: TGTGCCAGCAGCTCGGGGAAGGAATTTGGACGGGAGACCCAGTACTTC. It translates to CASSSGKEFGRETQYF.

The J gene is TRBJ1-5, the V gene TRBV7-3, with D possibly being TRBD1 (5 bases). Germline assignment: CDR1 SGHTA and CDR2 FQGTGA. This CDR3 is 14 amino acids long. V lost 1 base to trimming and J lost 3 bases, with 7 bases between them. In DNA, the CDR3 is TGTGCCAGCAGCTTAATGGGGGACAATCAGCCCCAGCATTTT. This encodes CASSLMGDNQPQHF.

Here the CDR3 reads CASSTLRGMDYGYTF. The CDR3 nucleotides read TGTGCCAGTAGTACCCTCAGGGGGATGGACTATGGCTACACCTTC. The rearrangement uses TRBV19 and TRBJ1-2; 7 bases fit TRBD1. Germline V gives CDR1 LNHDA, CDR2 SQIVND (reference sequence). V lost 4 bases to trimming and J lost 3 bases; unmatched junction nucleotides: 8. This CDR3 has 15 residues.

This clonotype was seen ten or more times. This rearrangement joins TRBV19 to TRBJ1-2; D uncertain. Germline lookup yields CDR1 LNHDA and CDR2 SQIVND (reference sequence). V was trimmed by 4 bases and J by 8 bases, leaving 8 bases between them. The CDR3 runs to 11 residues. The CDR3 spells CASSTVGGYTF. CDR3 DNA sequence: TGTGCCAGTAGTACCGTAGGAGGCTACACCTTC. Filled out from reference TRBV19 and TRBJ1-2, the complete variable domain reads DGGITQSPKYLFRKEGQNVTLSCEQNLNHDAMYWYRQDPGQGLRLIYYSQIVNDFQKGDIAEGYSVSREKKESFPLTVTSAQKNPTAFYLCASSTVGGYTFGSGTRLTVV.

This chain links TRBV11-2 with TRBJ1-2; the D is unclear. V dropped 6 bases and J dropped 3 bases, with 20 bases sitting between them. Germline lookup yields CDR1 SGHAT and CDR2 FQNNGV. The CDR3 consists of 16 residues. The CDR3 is CASRSLSGRSYYGYTF. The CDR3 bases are TGTGCCAGCAGGTCACTCTCGGGCAGAAGTTACTATGGCTACACCTTC.

The CDR3 DNA is TGCGCCAGCAGAGTAGGATCGGTGAACACTGAAGCTTTCTTT. It is translated as CASRVGSVNTEAFF. V gene TRBV5-1 combines with J gene TRBJ1-1; D is undetermined. Germline V CDR1 and CDR2: SGHRS, YFSETQ. This CDR3 comprises 14 residues. Trimming took 5 bases from V and 0 from J, leaving 11 bases between them.

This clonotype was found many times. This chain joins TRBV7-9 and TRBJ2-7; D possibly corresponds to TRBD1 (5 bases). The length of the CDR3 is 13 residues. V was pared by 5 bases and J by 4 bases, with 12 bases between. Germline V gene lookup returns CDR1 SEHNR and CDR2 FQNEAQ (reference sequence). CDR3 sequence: CASSQSQGYEQYF. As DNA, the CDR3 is TGTGCCAGCAGCCAATCCCAGGGTTACGAGCAGTACTTC.

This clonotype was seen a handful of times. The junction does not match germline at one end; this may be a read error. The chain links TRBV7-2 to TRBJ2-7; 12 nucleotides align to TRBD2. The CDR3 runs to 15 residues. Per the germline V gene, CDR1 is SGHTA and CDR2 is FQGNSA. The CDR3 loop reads CASSPRTSGAAEQYF. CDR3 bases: TGCGCCAGCAGCCCCCGGACTAGCGGGGCCGCCGAGCAGTACTTC.

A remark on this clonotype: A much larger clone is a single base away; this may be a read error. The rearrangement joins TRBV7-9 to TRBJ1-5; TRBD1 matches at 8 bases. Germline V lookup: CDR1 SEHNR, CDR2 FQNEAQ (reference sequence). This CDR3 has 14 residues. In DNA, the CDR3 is TGTGCCCGCAGCGAACAGGGGGTAGGCCAGCCCCAGCATTTT. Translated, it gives CARSEQGVGQPQHF.